This TCR beta chain originates from a study of cytomegalovirus exposure and HLA in healthy donors. Overall study findings and caveats: One later analysis, an examination of the 100 to 150 validation repertoires, found that first-cohort TCR clusters tended to co-occur in them. According to the study, roughly 180 TCR beta chains were cytomegalovirus-associated. Some public TCRs appeared in many individuals, while most sequences were rare.

The CDR3 is made up of 15 amino acids. Trimming stripped 1 base from V and 4 bases from J, with 11 bases between. Germline CDR1 is SGHTA and CDR2 is FQGNSA. Sequencing used immunoSEQ multiplex PCR; TCRdb keeps in-frame clones, though not all of them. The sample holds a few hundred thousand clones; 70% to 90% are singletons and the top ten take approximately 0.86%. A single count supports this clone. Antigen unknown. The TCR sequence derives from a young woman in good health and CMV-seronegative. The V and J genes are TRBV7-2 and TRBJ1-5; D uncertain. Sequenced input: PBMCs. The CDR3 DNA reads as TGTGCCAGCAGCTTAGGGGGAGGGCGGAATCAGCCCCAGCATTTT. Translation gives CASSLGGGRNQPQHF. The full variable domain, its missing parts supplied by reference TRBV7-2 and TRBJ1-5, is GAGVSQSPSNKVTEKGKDVELRCDPISGHTALYWYRQSLGQGLEFLIYFQGNSAPDKSGLPSDRFSAERTGGSVSTLTIQRTQQEDSAVYLCASSLGGGRNQPQHFGDGTRLSIL.